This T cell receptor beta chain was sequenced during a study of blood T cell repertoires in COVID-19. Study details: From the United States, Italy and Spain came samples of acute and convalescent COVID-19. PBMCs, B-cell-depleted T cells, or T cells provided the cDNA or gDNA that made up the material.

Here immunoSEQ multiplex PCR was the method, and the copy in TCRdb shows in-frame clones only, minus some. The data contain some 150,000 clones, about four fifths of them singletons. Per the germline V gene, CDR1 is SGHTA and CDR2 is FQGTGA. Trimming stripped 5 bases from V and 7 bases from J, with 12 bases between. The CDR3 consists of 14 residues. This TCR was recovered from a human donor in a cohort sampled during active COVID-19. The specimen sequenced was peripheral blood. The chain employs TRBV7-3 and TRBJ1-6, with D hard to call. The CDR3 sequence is CASSRTNGNSPLHF. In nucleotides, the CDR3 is TGTGCCAGCAGCCGAACAAACGGGAATTCACCCCTCCACTTT. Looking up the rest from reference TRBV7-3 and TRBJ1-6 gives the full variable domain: GAGVSQTPSNKVTEKGKYVELRCDPISGHTALYWYRQSLGQGPEFLIYFQGTGAADDSGLPNDRFFAVRPEGSVSTLKIQRTERGDSAVYLCASSRTNGNSPLHFGNGTRLTVT.